Shown below are 5 T cell receptor beta chains from a single sample sequenced in a study of molecular identifiers for immune sequencing clone quantification. TCRdb fed the PCR reads into MiXCR, producing one record per CDR3 protein. This sample has 15,000 to 20,000 distinct CDR3 sequences, with 20% to 25% found just once. Source material: naive CD8+ T cells from blood, with Jurkat cell RNA spiked in. Specified subset: FACS-sorted CD8+CD4-CCR7+CD45RA+ naive T cells. Receptor source: a human donor in good health. Some libraries in this study had Jurkat cell RNA spiked in.

The table lists this clonotype with many counts. This chain links TRBV28 with TRBJ2-7, with 9 bases identical to TRBD2. The CDR3 spans 14 residues. With V trimmed by 2 bases and J by 5 bases, 4 bases remained unmatched. The germline V gene encodes CDR1 MDHEN and CDR2 SYDVKM. CDR3 nucleotide sequence: TGTGCCAGCAGTTTAGATAGCGGGAGCCACGAGCAGTACTTC. This gives the protein CASSLDSGSHEQYF. Using reference TRBV28 and TRBJ2-7 for the parts outside the CDR3, the full variable domain is DVKVTQSSRYLVKRTGEKVFLECVQDMDHENMFWYRQDPGLGLRLIYFSYDVKMKEKGDIPEGYSVSREKKERFSLILESASTNQTSMYLCASSLDSGSHEQYFGPGTRLTVT.

This clonotype was detected once. Here the CDR3 reads CASSEASAINQPQHF. Here the CDR3 DNA reads TGTGCCAGCAGTGAAGCTTCGGCCATCAATCAGCCCCAGCATTTT. The chain carries TRBV2 and TRBJ1-5; D not resolved. V was cut by 0 bases and J by 3 bases, with 9 bases left in between. The germline V gene encodes CDR1 SNHLY and CDR2 FYNNEI. The CDR3 runs to 15 residues. The full variable domain, its missing parts supplied by reference TRBV2 and TRBJ1-5, is EPEVTQTPSHQVTQMGQEVILRCVPISNHLYFYWYRQILGQKVEFLVSFYNNEISEKSEIFDDQFSVERPDGSNFTLKIRSTKLEDSAMYFCASSEASAINQPQHFGDGTRLSIL.

This clonotype was detected ten times or more. V is TRBV7-9 and J is TRBJ2-7, with 7 bases that match TRBD1. V dropped 5 bases and J dropped 3; count of bases not matched to a gene: 7. This CDR3 comprises 14 residues. Per the germline V gene, CDR1 is SEHNR and CDR2 is FQNEAQ (reference sequence). The chain's CDR3 is CASSQTGAGYEQYF. DNA of the CDR3: TGTGCCAGCAGCCAAACAGGGGCCGGCTACGAGCAGTACTTC.

This clonotype occurred many times. Here the CDR3 DNA reads TGCAGCGCTGTACTGACATACAGACTAGCGGGAAACCTGTGGGAAGAGACCCAGTACTTC. This encodes CSAVLTYRLAGNLWEETQYF. This sequence joins TRBV29-1 and TRBJ2-5; 11 bases map to TRBD2. The CDR3 has 20 amino acids. Per the germline V gene, CDR1 is SQVTM and CDR2 is ANQGSEA. J gave up 3 bases and V 7 bases, and 25 bases lay outside the gene matches.

This chain links TRBV24-1 with TRBJ2-3; no definite D call. The V gene lost 0 bases and the J gene lost 4 bases, with 7 bases spanning the gap. Germline CDR1 reads KGHDR; CDR2 reads SFDVKD. The CDR3 contains 14 residues. This CDR3 reads CATSDLWSADTQYF. CDR3 sequence (DNA): TGTGCCACCAGTGATTTGTGGAGTGCAGATACGCAGTATTTT.